These T cell receptor beta chains were read from a single sample in a study of blood T cells in healthy people across ages. TCRdb redid the calling of the 5' RACE reads with MiXCR, one entry per CDR3 protein. This sample has roughly 500,000 distinct CDR3 sequences, with 27% found just once. The specimen was blood. These receptors were obtained from a woman between 65 and 79 years old in good health. The CDR3 runs from the conserved cysteine through the conserved F or W. A D gene is named only where the DNA matches it firmly. Some rows mark clone size as missing; the rest say once, few, many or name a class of expanded clone.

v_call,d_call,clone_size,j_call,cdr3_aa,cdr3_nt
TRBV7-9,TRBD1,many,TRBJ1-3,CASSPTGAGNTIYF,TGTGCCAGCAGTCCCACAGGGGCTGGAAACACCATATATTTT
TRBV5-1,TRBD1,NA,TRBJ1-3,CASSPQGALAGNTIYF,TGCGCCAGCAGCCCCCAGGGGGCACTTGCTGGAAACACCATATATTTT
TRBV20-1,NA,NA,TRBJ2-1,CSARVARDGNEQLF,TGCAGTGCTAGAGTGGCGAGGGATGGTAATGAGCAGCTCTTC
TRBV5-1,NA,NA,TRBJ2-7,CASSLYQPGETYEQYF,TGCGCCAGCAGCTTATACCAGCCGGGTGAGACCTACGAGCAGTACTTC
TRBV14,NA,few,TRBJ1-1,CASSQDRDFGNTEAFF,TGTGCCAGCAGCCAAGATCGGGACTTCGGGAACACTGAAGCTTTCTTT
TRBV6-6,NA,few,TRBJ2-5,CASTRQAQETQYF,TGTGCCAGCACGAGACAGGCACAAGAGACCCAGTACTTC
TRBV9,NA,NA,TRBJ2-4,CASSLLNIQYF,TGTGCCAGCAGTTTATTAAACATTCAGTACTTC
TRBV11-2,TRBD1,NA,TRBJ2-7,CASSRTGTGGMYEQYF,TGTGCCAGCAGCAGAACGGGGACAGGGGGTATGTACGAGCAGTACTTC
TRBV3-1,TRBD2,NA,TRBJ2-5,CASSQDRGGKQETQYF,TGTGCCAGCAGCCAAGATCGGGGGGGGAAGCAAGAGACCCAGTACTTC
TRBV3-1,NA,few,TRBJ1-3,CASSPRTVLYGNTIYF,TGTGCCAGCAGTCCGAGGACGGTGTTGTATGGAAACACCATATATTTT
TRBV20-1,NA,NA,TRBJ2-7,CSARDQSRLGTYEQYF,TGCAGTGCTAGAGATCAGAGCAGGTTAGGAACCTACGAGCAGTACTTC
TRBV12-3/TRBV12-4,NA,few,TRBJ2-7,CASSSQRGGGKSYEQYF,TGTGCCAGCAGTAGCCAAAGGGGGGGCGGTAAGTCTTACGAGCAGTACTTC
TRBV5-1,NA,NA,TRBJ2-3,CASSLAPFPTDTQYF,TGCGCCAGCAGCTTGGCCCCTTTCCCCACAGATACGCAGTATTTT
TRBV6-6,TRBD1,NA,TRBJ2-7,CASERRDRGPYEQYF,TGTGCCAGCGAGCGTAGGGACAGGGGGCCTTACGAGCAGTACTTC
TRBV28,NA,NA,TRBJ2-1,CASSVGTYPFSQFF,TGTGCCAGCAGTGTCGGGACTTACCCATTTTCGCAGTTCTTC
TRBV5-1,NA,few,TRBJ2-7,CASATVGPYEQYF,TGCGCCAGCGCCACCGTGGGCCCCTACGAGCAGTACTTC
TRBV5-4,NA,few,TRBJ2-3,CASSPSWGSTDTQYF,TGTGCCAGCAGCCCGAGCTGGGGGAGCACAGATACGCAGTATTTT
TRBV2,TRBD1,NA,TRBJ2-2,CASRSGTGNTGELFF,TGTGCCAGCAGATCCGGGACAGGGAACACCGGGGAGCTGTTTTTT
TRBV2,NA,NA,TRBJ1-2,CASSEGGYTF,TGTGCCAGCAGTGAAGGTGGCTACACCTTC
TRBV7-2,TRBD1,NA,TRBJ1-3,CASSPLGTVGNTIYF,TGTGCCAGCAGCCCCCTAGGGACAGTAGGAAACACCATATATTTT
TRBV7-2,TRBD2,NA,TRBJ2-5,CAGSLGGGRGQETQYF,TGTGCCGGCAGCCTGGGCGGGGGGCGAGGGCAGGAGACCCAGTACTTC
TRBV11-2,NA,NA,TRBJ2-4,CASSRAGLAIVAKNIQYF,TGTGCCAGCAGCCGGGCCGGGTTGGCCATAGTAGCCAAAAACATTCAGTACTTC
TRBV19,TRBD1,NA,TRBJ2-5,CASRPGQGALNQYF,TGTGCCAGTAGGCCGGGACAGGGGGCGCTTAACCAGTACTTC